A selection of T cell receptor beta chains follows, all from one sample in a study of CD8+CD57+ T cells in acquired aplastic anemia. Using its own MiXCR run on the reads, TCRdb lists one record per CDR3 protein. The top ten hold roughly 2.9% of the sample, which has roughly 150,000 distinct CDR3 sequences, about half seen once. The sequenced sample was sorted CD4+, CD8+, or CD8+CD57+ T cells (not recorded which) from PBMCs. The receptors here all came from a human donor with aplastic anemia. The CDR3 runs from the conserved cysteine through the conserved F or W. D genes are given only for firm matches. Clone size appears in some rows only: once, few, many, or a class for an expanded clone.

D gene: .
clone size: many
V gene: TRBV5-8
J gene: TRBJ1-1
CDR3 protein: CASSRVGIGNTEAFF
CDR3 DNA: TGTGCCAGCAGCCGCGTTGGGATCGGGAACACTGAAGCTTTCTTT

D gene: .
clone size: once
V gene: TRBV13
J gene: TRBJ1-2
CDR3 protein: CASRDRPNYGYTF
CDR3 DNA: TGTGCCAGCAGGGACAGACCTAACTATGGCTACACCTTC

D gene: .
clone size: .
V gene: TRBV6-1
J gene: TRBJ2-7
CDR3 protein: CASSDWGREQYF
CDR3 DNA: TGTGCCAGCAGTGACTGGGGGCGGGAGCAGTACTTC

D gene: .
clone size: .
V gene: TRBV25-1
J gene: TRBJ1-4
CDR3 protein: CASSSPGTGKEKLVF
CDR3 DNA: TGTGCCAGCAGTTCCCCCGGAACAGGGAAAGAAAAACTGGTTTTT

D gene: TRBD1
clone size: .
V gene: TRBV20-1
J gene: TRBJ1-2
CDR3 protein: CSASRYRQGLNNYGYTF
CDR3 DNA: TGCAGTGCTAGTCGGTACAGACAGGGCCTTAATAACTATGGCTACACCTTC

D gene: .
clone size: .
V gene: TRBV9
J gene: TRBJ1-2
CDR3 protein: CASSVASYGYTF
CDR3 DNA: TGTGCCAGCAGCGTAGCCTCCTATGGCTACACCTTC

D gene: TRBD1
clone size: .
V gene: TRBV2
J gene: TRBJ2-5
CDR3 protein: CASSQDWFGTGGEETQYF
CDR3 DNA: TGTGCCAGCAGCCAAGATTGGTTCGGGACAGGGGGCGAAGAGACCCAGTACTTC

D gene: .
clone size: .
V gene: TRBV2
J gene: TRBJ2-7
CDR3 protein: CASSGPYEQYF
CDR3 DNA: TGTGCCAGCAGTGGCCCCTACGAGCAGTACTTC

D gene: TRBD1
clone size: .
V gene: TRBV19
J gene: TRBJ2-7
CDR3 protein: CASSAPGQGHEQYF
CDR3 DNA: TGTGCCAGTAGTGCCCCGGGACAGGGTCACGAGCAGTACTTC

D gene: TRBD2
clone size: many
V gene: TRBV19
J gene: TRBJ2-1
CDR3 protein: CASSKTSGSITSYNEQFF
CDR3 DNA: TGTGCCAGTAGTAAGACTAGCGGGAGTATTACGTCCTACAATGAGCAGTTCTTC

D gene: .
clone size: many
V gene: TRBV9
J gene: TRBJ2-1
CDR3 protein: CASSVGMYNEQFF
CDR3 DNA: TGTGCCAGCAGCGTAGGTATGTACAATGAGCAGTTCTTC

D gene: .
clone size: .
V gene: TRBV15
J gene: TRBJ2-7
CDR3 protein: CATSRVVAPYEQYF
CDR3 DNA: TGTGCCACCAGCAGAGTTGTGGCACCATACGAGCAGTACTTC

D gene: TRBD1
clone size: .
V gene: TRBV5-6
J gene: TRBJ1-4
CDR3 protein: CASSLAPGQGSEKLFF
CDR3 DNA: TGTGCCAGCAGCTTGGCCCCGGGACAGGGGTCGGAAAAACTGTTTTTT

D gene: TRBD2
clone size: .
V gene: TRBV20-1
J gene: TRBJ2-1
CDR3 protein: CSARDFAGGDEQFF
CDR3 DNA: TGCAGTGCTAGAGATTTTGCGGGGGGCGATGAGCAGTTCTTC

D gene: .
clone size: many
V gene: TRBV12-3/TRBV12-4
J gene: TRBJ1-2
CDR3 protein: CASSRTDNYGYTF
CDR3 DNA: TGTGCCAGCAGTAGAACCGATAACTATGGCTACACCTTC

D gene: TRBD1
clone size: .
V gene: TRBV6-1
J gene: TRBJ2-2
CDR3 protein: CASRTGTANTGELFF
CDR3 DNA: TGTGCCAGCCGAACCGGGACAGCGAACACCGGGGAGCTGTTTTTT